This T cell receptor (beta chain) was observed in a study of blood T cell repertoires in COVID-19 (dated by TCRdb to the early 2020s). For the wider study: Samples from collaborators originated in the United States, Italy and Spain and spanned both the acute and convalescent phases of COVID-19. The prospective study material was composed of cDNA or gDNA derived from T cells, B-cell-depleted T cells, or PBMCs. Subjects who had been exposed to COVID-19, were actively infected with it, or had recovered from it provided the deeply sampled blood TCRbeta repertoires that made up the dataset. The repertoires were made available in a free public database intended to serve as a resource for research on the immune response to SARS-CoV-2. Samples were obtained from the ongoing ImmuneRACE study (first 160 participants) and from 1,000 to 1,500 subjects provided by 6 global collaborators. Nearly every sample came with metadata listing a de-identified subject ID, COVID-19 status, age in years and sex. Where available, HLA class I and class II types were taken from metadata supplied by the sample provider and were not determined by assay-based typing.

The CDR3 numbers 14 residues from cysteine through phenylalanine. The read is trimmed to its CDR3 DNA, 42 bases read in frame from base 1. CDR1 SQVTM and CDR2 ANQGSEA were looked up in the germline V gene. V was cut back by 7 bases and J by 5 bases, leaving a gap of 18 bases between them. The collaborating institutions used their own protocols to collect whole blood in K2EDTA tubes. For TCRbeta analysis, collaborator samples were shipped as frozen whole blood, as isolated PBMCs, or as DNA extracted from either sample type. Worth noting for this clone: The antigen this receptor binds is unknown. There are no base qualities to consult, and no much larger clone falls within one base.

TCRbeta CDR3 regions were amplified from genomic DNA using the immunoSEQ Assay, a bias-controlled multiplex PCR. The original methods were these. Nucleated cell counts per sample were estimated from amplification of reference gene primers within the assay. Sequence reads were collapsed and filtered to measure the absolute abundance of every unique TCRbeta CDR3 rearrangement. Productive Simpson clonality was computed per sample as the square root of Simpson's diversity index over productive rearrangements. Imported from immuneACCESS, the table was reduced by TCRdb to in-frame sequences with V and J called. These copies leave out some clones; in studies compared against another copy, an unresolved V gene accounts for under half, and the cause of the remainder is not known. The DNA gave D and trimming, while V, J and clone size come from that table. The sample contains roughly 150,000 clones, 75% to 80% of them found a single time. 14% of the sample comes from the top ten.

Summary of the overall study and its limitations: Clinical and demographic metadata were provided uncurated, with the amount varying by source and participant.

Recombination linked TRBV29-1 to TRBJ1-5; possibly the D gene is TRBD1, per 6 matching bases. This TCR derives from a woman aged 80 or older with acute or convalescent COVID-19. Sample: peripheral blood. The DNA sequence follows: TGCAGCGCCCAGACCGGGACATTGGATCAGCCCCAGCATTTT. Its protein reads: CSAQTGTLDQPQHF.